This is a list of T cell receptor beta chains from one sample in a study of CD8 T cells in Susac syndrome. TCRdb passed the immunoSEQ multiplex PCR reads through MiXCR, listing each CDR3 protein once. The table has more than 200,000 distinct CDR3 sequences, approximately 94% seen once; the top ten hold roughly 0.14%. The sequenced material came from CD4+ T cells from PBMCs. The receptors shown here come from a human donor with Susac syndrome. Both conserved end residues are part of each CDR3.

>TRBV30|TRBJ1-1
CAWSVSHFKNTEAFF
>TRBV6-1|TRBJ1-5
CASSATAQGYQPQHF
>TRBV20-1|TRBJ2-1
CSASAGTFYNEQFF
>TRBV9|TRBJ1-2
CASSVTGLGYTF
>TRBV20-1|TRBJ1-4
CSARDLSRATEKLFF
>TRBV20-1|TRBJ2-1
CSARPDPNRSYNEQFF
>TRBV6-5|TRBJ2-3
CASRSVSTDTQYF
>TRBV20-1|TRBJ2-3
CRAGEESDTQYF
>TRBV20-1|TRBJ1-1
CSATGRVPEAFF
>TRBV5-4|TRBJ1-2
CASSSVVTLQGGGYTF
>TRBV20-1|TRBJ2-3
CSAKPSRGATDTQYF
>TRBV20-1|TRBJ1-2
CSARSGQLTNYGYTF
>TRBV28|TRBJ2-5
CASSSPPFRGETQYF
>TRBV28|TRBJ1-1
CASEAVRARDTEAFF
>TRBV21-1|TRBJ2-3
CASSIPFKDACADTQYF
>TRBV24-1|TRBJ2-1
CATSDEMSEQFF
>TRBV24-1|TRBJ2-1
CATSRTSGGLYNEQFF
>TRBV9|TRBJ2-1
CASSSGLADYNEQFF
>TRBV7-8|TRBJ2-5
CASSLATGAQETQYF
>TRBV28|TRBJ2-3
CASSLAGGHTDTQYF
>TRBV29-1|TRBJ1-1
CSVGVGGMNTEAFF
>TRBV7-6|TRBJ1-1
CASSQRGGNTEAFF
>TRBV9|TRBJ2-2
CASSVDGLAGGELFF
>TRBV5-4|TRBJ2-6
CASSARDRGSGANVLTF
>TRBV3-1|TRBJ1-1
CASRTTGARRGSTEAFF
>TRBV30|TRBJ1-1
CAWREGQGLVTEAFF
>TRBV12-3/TRBV12-4|TRBJ2-3
CASKRSTDTQYF
>TRBV10-3|TRBJ2-3
CAISESTYGTPQYF
>TRBV9|TRBJ1-5
CASSVDGRDQPQHF
>TRBV5-1|TRBJ2-5
CASSLAVSGGKAQYF
>TRBV5-4|TRBJ2-7
CASSGGKGANPEQYF
>TRBV20-1|TRBJ1-1
CSAPGDIITEAFF
>TRBV19|TRBJ1-4
CASSLGGLTNEKLFF
>TRBV20-1|TRBJ1-6
CSATQGANSPLHF
>TRBV18|TRBJ2-7
CASSPLPPQGASSYEQYF
>TRBV7-3|TRBJ1-1
CASSPTAGNTEAFF
>TRBV7-3|TRBJ1-1
CASSADPPGILMNTEAFF